The TCR beta chain under discussion was sequenced for a study of T cell changes during pregnancy in multiple sclerosis. Sequencing used immunoSEQ multiplex PCR; TCRdb keeps in-frame clones, though not all of them. This sample has some 36,000 clones; roughly nine tenths occur once, and the top ten carry approximately 0.38%. After removal of 7 bases from V and 0 bases from J, the junction contained 2 bases not matched to a gene. Looked up from germline, CDR1 is SGHVS and CDR2 is FQNEAQ. This CDR3 has 13 amino acids. This chain uses TRBV7-8 with TRBJ1-1, with 7 positions matching TRBD1. Sequencing used CD4+ T cells from peripheral blood mononuclear cells, obtained in the second trimester of pregnancy. This clonotype was obtained from a female donor with multiple sclerosis, enrolled in a pregnancy study. In DNA form, the CDR3 reads TGTGCCAGCACGGGACAGATGAACACTGAAGCTTTCTTT. Translated, it gives CASTGQMNTEAFF. Looking up the rest from reference TRBV7-8 and TRBJ1-1 gives the full variable domain: GAGVSQSPRYKVAKRGQDVALRCDPISGHVSLFWYQQALGQGPEFLTYFQNEAQLDKSGLPSDRFFAERPEGSVSTLKIQRTQQEDSAVYLCASTGQMNTEAFFGQGTRLTVV.